Listed here are 21 T cell receptor beta chains from one sample, sequenced in a study of CD8 T cells in ankylosing spondylitis. Study results and caveats: Made up of eight highly homologous variants, a TCR beta motif appeared characteristic of ankylosing spondylitis blood.

For these TCRs, the target antigens are not known. Using its own MiXCR run on the 5' RACE reads, TCRdb lists one record per CDR3 protein. The sample includes about 450,000 distinct CDR3 sequences, roughly 25% of them seen just once. Sample: blood, either unsorted or a sorted T cell fraction (not recorded which). These receptors were collected from a male donor with ankylosing spondylitis.

The genes are TRBV5-1 and TRBJ1-4; the D gene is possibly TRBD1 (6 bases). The germline CDR1 and CDR2 sequences are SGHRS and YFSETQ. Trimming removed 2 bases from V and 8 bases from J, with 13 bases in between. The CDR3 length is 14 residues. CDR3 loop: CASSFTGLEEKLFF. The CDR3 DNA follows: TGCGCCAGCAGCTTTACAGGGTTGGAGGAAAAACTGTTTTTT.

The chain couples TRBV6-1 to TRBJ2-7; 8 bases fit TRBD1. The CDR3 is 15 residues long. Germline trimming cut 6 bases from V and 4 bases from J; bases unmatched to any gene: 11. The germline V gene encodes CDR1 MNHNS and CDR2 SASEGT. The CDR3 nucleotides read TGTGCCAGCAGACCCGTCCGGACAGGGTATTACGAGCAGTACGTC. Translation gives CASRPVRTGYYEQYV.

This clonotype has a handful of counts. The DNA for the CDR3 is TGCGCCAGCTGTAACGGAGATTACACCGGGGAGCTGTTTTTT. It specifies CASCNGDYTGELFF. The gene calls are TRBV5-1 and TRBJ2-2, with unresolved D. The CDR3 length is 14 residues. Looked up from germline, CDR1 is SGHRS and CDR2 is YFSETQ. The ends were cut back, 7 bases at V and 3 bases at J, with 13 bases in the middle.

The chain has TRBV18 and TRBJ2-1; D unresolved. This CDR3 has 15 amino acids. V lost 6 bases, J lost 0 bases, and 12 bases lay in between. Per the germline V gene, CDR1 is KGHSH and CDR2 is LQKENI. The CDR3 spells CASSPPDSSYNEQFF. For the CDR3, the DNA is TGTGCCAGCTCCCCGCCTGATAGCTCCTACAATGAGCAGTTCTTC.

This chain joins TRBV5-1 and TRBJ1-1, with 9 nucleotides matching TRBD1. Germline loops: CDR1 SGHRS, CDR2 YFSETQ. This CDR3 has 16 amino acids. Trimming took 4 bases from V and 3 from J; bases not matched to a gene: 10. The CDR3 DNA reads TGCGCCAGCAGCCCCAAGGGTGGGACAGGGTACACTGAAGCTTTCTTT. Amino acid sequence: CASSPKGGTGYTEAFF.

This clonotype has a handful of counts. CDR3 in DNA: TGTGCCAGCAGCTCCCCGGAGAACTATGGCTACACCTTC. Translation gives CASSSPENYGYTF. This chain connects TRBV12-3 or TRBV12-4 to TRBJ1-2; D remains unclear. This CDR3 contains 13 residues. The V end was cut by 6 bases, the J end by 2 bases, with 10 bases between.

This rearrangement joins TRBV24-1 to TRBJ2-1, with 8 bases aligning to TRBD1. The CDR3 sequence is 14 residues long. Germline CDR1 is KGHDR and CDR2 is SFDVKD. With 9 bases clipped from V and 0 bases from J, the junction kept 3 bases outside the gene matches. The CDR3 loop reads CATEGQGSYNEQFF. In DNA, the CDR3 is TGTGCCACCGAAGGACAGGGCTCCTACAATGAGCAGTTCTTC.

This clonotype was observed at least ten times. The genes are TRBV5-1 and TRBJ1-1; D is unclear. This CDR3 comprises 14 residues. The V gene lost 7 bases and the J gene lost 0 bases, with 13 bases spanning the gap. In germline, CDR1 is SGHRS, CDR2 YFSETQ. DNA of the CDR3: TGCGCCAGCCGGACGGATATCATGAACACTGAAGCTTTCTTT. This encodes CASRTDIMNTEAFF.

This clonotype was found a few times. The V gene is TRBV10-3, the J gene TRBJ1-1, with D unclear. The CDR3 sequence is 13 residues long. V was cut by 6 bases and J by 3 bases, with 11 bases left in between. CDR1 is ENHRY, CDR2 SYGVKD, per germline. CDR3 sequence: CAIRGPADTEAFF. For the CDR3, the DNA is TGTGCCATCAGGGGCCCGGCGGACACTGAAGCTTTCTTT.

The rearrangement joins TRBV18 to TRBJ2-1, with TRBD1 identical over 9 bases. Germline V gene sequence: CDR1 KGHSH, CDR2 LQKENI. V dropped 2 bases and J dropped 5; count of bases not matched to a gene: 7. This CDR3 has 16 amino acids. The chain's CDR3 is CASSPYPGQGDNEQFF. Here the CDR3 DNA reads TGTGCCAGCTCACCATATCCGGGACAGGGTGACAATGAGCAGTTCTTC.

This chain uses TRBV5-6 with TRBJ2-5; unclear D gene. Deletions cut 0 bases from V and 3 bases from J, with 9 bases between. This CDR3 contains 14 residues. CDR1 is SGHDT, CDR2 YYEEEE, per germline. CDR3 nucleotide sequence: TGTGCCAGCAGCTTGGTTCAGGCCAAAGAGACCCAGTACTTC. Translated, it gives CASSLVQAKETQYF. The entire variable domain, with the rest obtained from reference TRBV5-6 and TRBJ2-5, is as follows: DAGVTQSPTHLIKTRGQQVTLRCSPKSGHDTVSWYQQALGQGPQFIFQYYEEEERQRGNFPDRFSGHQFPNYSSELNVNALLLGDSALYLCASSLVQAKETQYFGPGTRLLVL.

This clonotype appeared many times. The chain uses TRBV3-1 and TRBJ2-1, with D possibly being TRBD2 (5 bases). The CDR3 length is 12 residues. CDR1 is LGHDT, CDR2 YNNKEL, per germline (reference sequence). The V gene lost 1 base and the J gene lost 8 bases, with 6 bases spanning the gap. CDR3 in amino acids: CASSQAGYEQFF. The CDR3 nucleotides read TGTGCCAGCAGCCAAGCGGGATATGAGCAGTTCTTC.

This clonotype was detected only a few times. The J gene is TRBJ2-2, the V gene TRBV7-2; D unclear. The germline CDR1 and CDR2 sequences are SGHTA and FQGNSA. There are 14 residues in the CDR3. The germline V and J ends were trimmed by 2 bases and 0 bases, with 4 bases remaining between them. Written as DNA, the CDR3 is TGTGCCAGCAGCTTATACGCGAACACCGGGGAGCTGTTTTTT. Translating it yields CASSLYANTGELFF.

Only one count was recorded for this clonotype. The chain uses TRBV12-3 or TRBV12-4 and TRBJ1-6; 9 bases fit TRBD1. CDR3 size: 15 residues. V shed 1 base and J 10 bases; nucleotides not matched to a gene: 5. The CDR3 nucleotides read TGTGCCAGCAGTTTAGACAGGGGGCGCAGATCACCCCTCCACTTT. Its protein product is CASSLDRGRRSPLHF.

The rearrangement joins TRBV27 to TRBJ2-1, with a tentative D call TRBD2 (6 bases). CDR3 length equals 16 residues. Germline V lookup: CDR1 MNHEY, CDR2 SMNVEV (reference sequence). The V gene lost 7 bases and the J gene lost 11 bases, with 27 bases spanning the gap. CDR3 loop: CASTLLHGGIVNKQFF. The CDR3 DNA follows: TGTGCCAGCACCCTACTTCATGGGGGGATCGTGAATAAGCAGTTCTTC.

The chain's CDR3 is CASSEVGGYDQPQHF. The CDR3 DNA follows: TGTGCCAGCAGTGAAGTGGGAGGGTACGATCAGCCCCAGCATTTT. This rearrangement joins TRBV6-1 to TRBJ1-5; D is ambiguous. The V gene lost 1 base and the J gene lost 5 bases, with 12 bases spanning the gap. The germline CDR1 and CDR2 sequences are MNHNS and SASEGT. The CDR3 is 15 amino acids.

The CDR3 protein is CASSLAGMEKLFF. CDR3 in DNA: TGCGCCAGCAGCTTGGCCGGGATGGAAAAACTGTTTTTT. The chain joins TRBV5-1 to TRBJ1-4; no firm D call. Germline CDR1 and CDR2: SGHRS and YFSETQ. Trimming stripped 0 bases from V and 8 bases from J, with 8 bases between. CDR3 length: 13 residues. Using reference TRBV5-1 and TRBJ1-4 for the parts outside the CDR3, the full variable domain is KAGVTQTPRYLIKTRGQQVTLSCSPISGHRSVSWYQQTPGQGLQFLFEYFSETQRNKGNFPGRFSGRQFSNSRSEMNVSTLELGDSALYLCASSLAGMEKLFFGSGTQLSVL.

This clonotype was recorded once. This chain joins TRBV20-1 and TRBJ2-2; D unresolved. CDR1 is DFQATT, CDR2 SNEGSKA, per germline (reference sequence). The ends were cut back, 0 bases at V and 0 bases at J, with 14 bases in the middle. The CDR3 has 17 residues. The DNA for the CDR3 is TGCAGTGCTAGAGATTTCGAGGAACCAACGAACACCGGGGAGCTGTTTTTT. It is translated as CSARDFEEPTNTGELFF.

This clonotype was seen a handful of times. The CDR3 coding sequence is TGTGCCAGCAGTGTAGAGGGTAGGAACACTGAAGCTTTCTTT. Its protein product is CASSVEGRNTEAFF. The V gene is TRBV6-1, the J gene TRBJ1-1; D not certain. With 4 bases removed from V and 1 base from J, the gap between germline ends came to 10 bases. This CDR3 comprises 14 residues. The germline gives CDR1 MNHNS, CDR2 SASEGT.

This clonotype was detected a few times. The rearrangement uses TRBV4-1 and TRBJ2-2, with 8 bases that match TRBD1. The germline gives CDR1 MGHRA, CDR2 YSYEKL. The trim removed 1 base at V and 3 bases at J, leaving 7 bases unmatched. The length of the CDR3 is 17 residues. CDR3 sequence reads: CASSQAPGQVDTGELFF. The CDR3 region has the DNA TGCGCCAGCAGCCAAGCTCCGGGACAGGTGGACACCGGGGAGCTGTTTTTT.

V gene TRBV5-1 combines with J gene TRBJ1-5; TRBD1 agrees at 10 bases. The J segment lost 5 bases and the V segment lost 0 bases, leaving 2 bases of the junction unmatched. Looked up from germline, CDR1 is SGHRS and CDR2 is YFSETQ. The CDR3 totals 15 residues. The CDR3 DNA reads TGCGCCAGCAGCTTGGGACAGGGGGCGTATCAGCCCCAGCATTTT. It codes for CASSLGQGAYQPQHF.